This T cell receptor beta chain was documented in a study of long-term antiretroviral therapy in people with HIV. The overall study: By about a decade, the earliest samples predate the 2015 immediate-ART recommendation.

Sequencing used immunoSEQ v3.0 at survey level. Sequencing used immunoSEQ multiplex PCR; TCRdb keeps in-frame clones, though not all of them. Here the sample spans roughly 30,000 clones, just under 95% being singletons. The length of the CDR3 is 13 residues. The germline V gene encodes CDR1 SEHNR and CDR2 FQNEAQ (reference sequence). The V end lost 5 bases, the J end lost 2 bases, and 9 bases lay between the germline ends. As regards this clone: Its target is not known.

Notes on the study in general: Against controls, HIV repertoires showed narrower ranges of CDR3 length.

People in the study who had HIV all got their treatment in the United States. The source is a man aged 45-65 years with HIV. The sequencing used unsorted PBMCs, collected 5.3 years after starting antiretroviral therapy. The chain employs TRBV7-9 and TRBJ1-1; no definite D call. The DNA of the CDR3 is TGTGCCAGCAGCATCCAGAAAAACACTGAAGCTTTCTTT. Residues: CASSIQKNTEAFF.